The 4 T cell receptor beta chains in this list originate from one sample, sequenced in a study of T cells after yellow fever vaccination. Each CDR3 protein gets one entry after TCRdb re-called the 5' RACE reads with MiXCR. The top ten hold roughly 0.73% of the sample, which has over 110,000 distinct CDR3 sequences, over 7% seen once. Source: CD4+ T cells sorted from PBMCs, taken 5 days after the yellow fever booster vaccination. The receptor set was obtained from a man aged 25-45 years who received the YFV17D yellow fever vaccine.

This clonotype turned up a few times. This chain uses TRBV4-3 with TRBJ2-6, with D possibly being TRBD2 (7 bases). The CDR3 totals 20 residues. The ends were cut back, 0 bases at V and 2 bases at J, with 20 bases in the middle. Germline V CDR1 and CDR2: LGHNA, YSLEER. The CDR3 DNA reads TGCGCCAGCAGCCAAGAGGGGGGAGGGCAGGGGTTCGCTGGGGCCAACGTCCTGACTTTC. Translation gives CASSQEGGGQGFAGANVLTF.

This clonotype came up many times. The CDR3 DNA is TGCAGCGTGTCTACCAGGACAGGGAGGGACGAGCAGTACTTC. Translation: CSVSTRTGRDEQYF. The rearrangement uses TRBV29-1 and TRBJ2-7; weak D call: TRBD1 (8 bases). The CDR3 totals 14 residues. Germline CDR1 is SQVTM and CDR2 is ANQGSEA. V was pared by 6 bases and J by 5 bases, with 20 bases between.

This clonotype was found a few times. The genes are TRBV5-1 and TRBJ1-1; 7 bases agree with TRBD1. The CDR3 totals 15 residues. Per germline, CDR1 SGHRS and CDR2 YFSETQ. V shed 3 bases, J shed 1 base, and the junction held 6 bases outside the gene matches. CDR3 protein: CASSSFSGGNTEAFF. The CDR3 nucleotides read TGCGCCAGCAGCTCTTTCTCAGGGGGGAACACTGAAGCTTTCTTT. Looking up the rest from reference TRBV5-1 and TRBJ1-1 gives the full variable domain: KAGVTQTPRYLIKTRGQQVTLSCSPISGHRSVSWYQQTPGQGLQFLFEYFSETQRNKGNFPGRFSGRQFSNSRSEMNVSTLELGDSALYLCASSSFSGGNTEAFFGQGTRLTVV.

This clonotype was picked up many times. The chain uses TRBV20-1 and TRBJ2-6; no clear D. This CDR3 region has 14 residues. The germline gives CDR1 DFQATT, CDR2 SNEGSKA (reference sequence). V lost 6 bases and J lost 0, with 9 bases in between. CDR3 sequence: CSASRSSGANVLTF. The CDR3 region has the DNA TGCAGTGCGAGCCGGAGCTCTGGGGCCAACGTCCTGACTTTC.